The rows below give T cell receptor beta chains drawn from one sample of a study of T-cell reconstitution after alpha-beta-depleted transplantation in children. TCRdb re-analysed the PCR reads in MiXCR, keeping a single row per CDR3 protein. The sample contains hundreds of thousands of distinct CDR3 sequences, about an eighth of which appear only once. The sample in question was PBMCs, obtained from the stem cell graft. All receptors derive from a human donor who donated a stem cell graft to a child with Fanconi anemia. Both conserved end residues are part of each CDR3. The D gene is left open where the match is weak. Where a row states a size, it is once, few, many or the class of an expanded clone; other rows omit it.

V	J	D	size	CDR3	DNA
TRBV11-2	TRBJ2-2	TRBD2	few	CASSTTGLASGELFF	TGTGCCAGCAGCACGACCGGACTAGCCTCCGGGGAGCTGTTTTTT
TRBV19	TRBJ2-6	TRBD1	.	CASIEAPGTGVKGGANVLTF	TGTGCCAGTATCGAAGCGCCCGGAACAGGGGTAAAGGGTGGGGCCAACGTCCTGACTTTC
TRBV6-4	TRBJ2-5	TRBD2	few	CASSDRTSGGQETQYF	TGTGCCAGCAGTGATCGGACTAGCGGGGGGCAAGAGACCCAGTACTTC
TRBV20-1	TRBJ2-1	.	.	CSARDLGGAYSRF	TGCAGTGCTAGAGATCTGGGGGGGGCGTACAGCCGCTTC
TRBV25-1	TRBJ1-1	.	many	CASRPSGRGDGTEAFF	TGTGCCAGCCGTCCCTCGGGTAGGGGAGATGGCACTGAAGCTTTCTTT
TRBV7-2	TRBJ2-1	TRBD2	many	CASSLSGVEQFF	TGTGCCAGCAGCCTTAGCGGGGTTGAGCAGTTCTTC
TRBV10-2	TRBJ2-2	TRBD2	.	CASSEVVGLAGELFF	TGCGCCAGCAGTGAGGTTGTCGGACTAGCCGGGGAGCTGTTTTTT
TRBV29-1	TRBJ2-1	TRBD1	many	CSSGTGTEYNEQFF	TGCAGCTCGGGGACGGGGACAGAGTACAATGAGCAGTTCTTC
TRBV5-5	TRBJ1-5	TRBD1	.	CASSLADRGGQPQHF	TGTGCCAGCAGCTTAGCTGACAGGGGCGGTCAGCCCCAGCATTTT
TRBV7-6	TRBJ2-7	.	many	CASSKRDGAYEQYF	TGTGCCAGCAGCAAAAGGGACGGAGCCTACGAGCAGTACTTC
TRBV2	TRBJ2-3	.	few	CASSGVWRTDTQYF	TGTGCCAGCAGTGGCGTTTGGAGGACAGATACGCAGTATTTT
TRBV7-6	TRBJ2-5	.	.	CASSFETREGGQYF	TGTGCCAGCAGCTTTGAGACACGCGAGGGTGGCCAGTACTTC
TRBV28	TRBJ2-1	TRBD1	few	CASSETGTGYEQFF	TGTGCCAGCAGCGAGACAGGGACCGGTTATGAGCAGTTCTTC
TRBV12-3/TRBV12-4	TRBJ2-7	TRBD1	many	CASSEAGQAREQYF	TGTGCCAGCAGCGAGGCGGGACAGGCACGCGAGCAGTACTTC
TRBV7-9	TRBJ2-3	.	many	CASSLVWKSEDTQYF	TGTGCCAGCAGCTTAGTGTGGAAGTCGGAAGATACGCAGTATTTT
TRBV6-5	TRBJ1-2	TRBD1	.	CASSITGGIVNGYTF	TGTGCCAGCAGTATTACAGGGGGGATAGTCAATGGCTACACCTTC
TRBV3-1	TRBJ1-4	.	few	CASSQQGGWNEKLFF	TGTGCCAGCAGCCAACAGGGAGGGTGGAATGAAAAACTGTTTTTT
TRBV7-9	TRBJ1-4	.	few	CASSLRGTATNEKLFF	TGTGCCAGCAGCTTAAGGGGGACTGCAACTAATGAAAAACTGTTTTTT
TRBV4-1	TRBJ2-2	TRBD2	few	CASSQHSGGLSGELFF	TGCGCCAGCAGCCAACATAGCGGGGGCCTGAGCGGGGAGCTGTTTTTT
TRBV7-9	TRBJ1-5	.	many	CASSLSGGFDQPQHF	TGTGCCAGCAGCTTAAGTGGTGGGTTTGATCAGCCCCAGCATTTT
TRBV7-2	TRBJ1-2	.	many	CASSFGLRWGYTF	TGTGCCAGCAGCTTCGGCCTACGGTGGGGCTACACCTTC
TRBV18	TRBJ2-7	.	.	CASSRYSGTDYEQYF	TGTGCCAGCTCACGTTACTCCGGGACTGACTACGAGCAGTACTTC
TRBV2	TRBJ2-1	TRBD1	.	CASRTTGPTYNEQFF	TGTGCCAGCAGGACGACAGGGCCAACCTACAATGAGCAGTTCTTC
TRBV28	TRBJ2-2	.	many	CASLVRGRGTGELFF	TGTGCCAGCCTCGTCAGAGGCCGGGGAACCGGGGAGCTGTTTTTT
TRBV2	TRBJ2-5	TRBD2	.	CASRVLAGGETQYF	TGTGCCAGCAGGGTTCTAGCGGGGGGGGAGACCCAGTACTTC
TRBV29-1	TRBJ1-1	.	many	CSGKNTEAFF	TGCAGCGGGAAGAACACTGAAGCTTTCTTT
TRBV12-3/TRBV12-4	TRBJ1-1	.	.	CASSLYPPGYDMVFF	TGTGCCAGCAGTTTATACCCCCCAGGGTATGATATGGTTTTCTTT
TRBV27	TRBJ2-2	.	few	CASSLGAGITGELFF	TGTGCCAGCAGTTTAGGAGCAGGGATCACCGGGGAGCTGTTTTTT
TRBV29-1	TRBJ1-5	.	few	CGRPTNQPQHF	TGCGGCCGCCCAACCAATCAGCCCCAGCATTTT
TRBV5-6	TRBJ1-5	.	.	CASSLTGRKAQPQHF	TGTGCCAGCAGCTTAACCGGGAGAAAGGCTCAGCCCCAGCATTTT
TRBV20-1	TRBJ2-1	TRBD1	few	CSAEIPGQGRYNEQFF	TGCAGTGCTGAAATTCCGGGACAGGGAAGATACAATGAGCAGTTCTTC
TRBV11-2	TRBJ1-2	TRBD1	many	CASSLGTGSLYGYTF	TGTGCCAGCAGCTTAGGGACAGGCAGTTTATATGGCTACACCTTC
TRBV5-1	TRBJ2-5	.	.	CASSAYGISIEETQYF	TGCGCCAGCAGCGCCTACGGGATCTCCATAGAAGAGACCCAGTACTTC
TRBV18	TRBJ2-5	.	many	CASSPGTSQTQYF	TGTGCCAGCTCACCCGGGACTTCGCAGACCCAGTACTTC
TRBV29-1	TRBJ2-1	.	.	CGVARRDEQFF	TGCGGGGTGGCTAGGAGGGATGAGCAGTTCTTC
TRBV4-2	TRBJ1-1	.	.	CASSQGPRNTEAFF	TGTGCCAGCAGCCAAGGTCCGAGGAACACTGAAGCTTTCTTT
TRBV7-6	TRBJ2-7	.	few	CASSLMAGFEQYF	TGTGCCAGCAGCTTAATGGCGGGGTTCGAGCAGTACTTC
TRBV7-2	TRBJ2-2	.	once	CASSFVARITGELFF	TGTGCCAGCAGCTTTGTAGCGCGGATCACCGGGGAGCTGTTTTTT
TRBV14	TRBJ2-6	.	few	CASSQGQANVLTF	TGTGCCAGCAGCCAAGGGCAGGCCAACGTCCTGACTTTC
TRBV19	TRBJ2-1	.	.	CASSKSDSTYNEQFF	TGTGCCAGTAGTAAATCAGACAGCACCTACAATGAGCAGTTCTTC
TRBV6-2/TRBV6-3	TRBJ2-3	.	.	CASRTPGAQDTQYF	TGTGCCAGCAGAACCCCCGGGGCCCAAGATACGCAGTATTTT
TRBV6-2/TRBV6-3	TRBJ2-3	TRBD2	.	CASSYSSLAGAAQYF	TGTGCCAGCAGTTACTCGAGTCTAGCGGGCGCTGCGCAGTATTTT
TRBV2	TRBJ1-2	.	few	CASRYRGGGYGYTF	TGTGCCAGCAGATACCGGGGGGGAGGCTATGGCTACACCTTC
TRBV11-1	TRBJ1-2	TRBD1	.	CASSLFTGEVGYTF	TGTGCCAGCAGCTTGTTTACAGGGGAGGTCGGCTACACCTTC
TRBV7-8	TRBJ2-1	.	.	CASSLKVNEQFF	TGTGCCAGCAGCTTGAAGGTCAATGAGCAGTTCTTC
TRBV6-1	TRBJ2-1	.	.	CASSETVSPYNEQFF	TGTGCCAGCAGTGAGACGGTATCCCCCTACAATGAGCAGTTCTTC
TRBV27	TRBJ2-7	.	few	CASSAYGTNSYEQYF	TGTGCCAGCAGTGCCTATGGCACCAACTCCTACGAGCAGTACTTC
TRBV11-2	TRBJ2-2	.	.	CASSLWGRNANTGELFF	TGTGCCAGCAGCTTATGGGGGAGGAACGCGAACACCGGGGAGCTGTTTTTT